This section outlines one T cell receptor beta chain sequence together with its context. Its specific antigen is unknown. One base away there is no much larger clone; base qualities are not given. The library was prepared using RT-PCR. The instrument given in TCRdb is Illumina HiSeq 2500. TCRdb's own reprocessing of the public reads used fastp at Q25 and MiXCR and kept productive beta chains. Each record represents a unique CDR3 protein, reported with the most common genes and DNA among its rows. The sample table shows hundreds of thousands of distinct CDR3 sequences, and roughly 13% are seen once. The ten largest clonotypes hold approximately 7% of the sample. These data originate in a study of response to subunit inactivated influenza vaccine (dated by TCRdb to 2016 to 2018). Regarding the research as a whole: Deep quantitative profiling of the T cell receptor repertoire was used in the study to follow responses to a trivalent subunit inactivated influenza vaccine.

Study-wide conclusions, independent of this receptor: The authors proposed that each seasonal influenza vaccination may bring in only a limited number of new T cells.

CDR1 and CDR2, looked up from the germline V gene, are LGHNA and YNFKEQ. Clipping removes 0 bases from V and 6 bases from J, with 5 as the unmatched junction base count. There are 16 amino acids in the CDR3, from cysteine to phenylalanine inclusive. Solely the CDR3 DNA is kept, with 48 bases framed from the first base. The TCR originated in a man between 45 and 60 years old who received an inactivated influenza vaccine. Donor details come from another sample of the same person, matched by shared clones. The source was PBMCs from blood, collected less than 15 days before vaccination. Recombination linked TRBV4-2 to TRBJ1-6; 7 junctional bases match TRBD1. The CDR3 here reads CASSQDFQGVNSPLHF. The DNA reads as follows: TGTGCCAGCAGCCAAGATTTCCAGGGGGTTAATTCACCCCTCCACTTT.